Each of the 28 T cell receptor beta chains below was sequenced from the same sample in a study of blood T cell repertoires in COVID-19. Sequencing used immunoSEQ multiplex PCR; TCRdb keeps in-frame clones, though not all of them. The sample lists 250,000 to 300,000 clones; approximately 85% were seen once. Sample: peripheral blood. The receptors were gathered from a woman between 65 and 79 years old with acute or convalescent COVID-19.

The chain has TRBV5-4 and TRBJ2-1, with 13 bases aligning to TRBD2. The V gene end was trimmed by 7 bases and the J gene end by 4 bases; junction bases not matched to a gene: 8. The CDR3 runs 16 residues. Germline CDR1 SGHNT, CDR2 YYREEE (reference sequence). The CDR3 loop is CASGPGLAGSYNEQFF. In nucleotides, the CDR3 is TGTGCCAGCGGACCGGGACTAGCGGGGTCATACAATGAGCAGTTCTTC.

The gene calls are TRBV6-6 and TRBJ1-6, with 7 bases lining up with TRBD1. The CDR3 sequence is 14 residues long. Trimming took 5 bases from V and 6 from J; bases not matched to a gene: 4. Germline V gene data show CDR1 as MNHNY and CDR2 as SVGAGI (reference sequence). The CDR3 is CASSDRVRNSPLHF. For the CDR3, the DNA is TGTGCCAGCAGTGACAGGGTCCGTAATTCACCCCTCCACTTT.

This rearrangement joins TRBV3-1 (or the pseudogene TRBV3-2) to TRBJ2-7, with D possibly matching TRBD2 (5 bases). CDR1 and CDR2 from the germline V gene are LGHDT and YNNKEL (reference sequence). V lost 5 bases, J lost 7 bases, and 18 bases lay in between. This CDR3 is built from 14 residues. The CDR3 DNA reads as TGTGCCAGCAGCTTCTCGGACTCTTCAAGTGAGCAGTACTTC. Its protein product is CASSFSDSSSEQYF.

The chain joins TRBV29-1 to TRBJ1-5, with 10 positions matching TRBD1. The CDR3 runs to 14 residues. V shed 5 bases and J 0 bases; nucleotides not matched to a gene: 1. Per the germline V gene, CDR1 is SQVTM and CDR2 is ANQGSEA. CDR3 sequence (DNA): TGCAGCGTTCGGGACAGGGGTAGCAATCAGCCCCAGCATTTT. Protein product: CSVRDRGSNQPQHF.

The chain links TRBV5-1 to TRBJ2-2, with D perhaps TRBD1 (5 bases). V was shortened by 4 bases and J by 6 bases, with 13 bases between the two germline ends. CDR1 and CDR2 (germline): SGHRS, YFSETQ. The CDR3 spans 14 residues. The CDR3 protein is CASSDQGGAGELFF. The CDR3 region has the DNA TGCGCCAGCAGCGATCAGGGTGGGGCCGGGGAGCTGTTTTTT.

The V call is TRBV13, the J call TRBJ1-1; D gene unclear. From germline, CDR1 is PRHDT and CDR2 FYEKMQ (reference sequence). The length of the CDR3 is 15 residues. V lost 2 bases and J 0 bases, leaving 10 bases between the germline ends. The CDR3 DNA follows: TGTGCCAGCAGCTTACGGCAGGCGTTGAACACTGAAGCTTTCTTT. Translated, it gives CASSLRQALNTEAFF.

The rearrangement uses TRBV7-8 and TRBJ1-6; tentative D call: TRBD1 (6 bases). Trimming left V 2 bases short and J 9 bases short, with 8 bases between. Germline CDR1 is SGHVS and CDR2 is FQNEAQ. The CDR3 runs 13 residues. The DNA of the CDR3 is TGTGCCAGCAGCTTAACAGGGTTTTCACCCCTCCACTTT. Its protein is CASSLTGFSPLHF.

The rearrangement links TRBV3-1 (or the pseudogene TRBV3-2) to TRBJ1-1; 7 bases fit TRBD1. The CDR3 is 16 residues long. The V segment lost 2 bases and the J segment 5 bases; nucleotides outside the gene matches: 11. CDR1 is LGHDT, CDR2 YNNKEL, per germline (reference sequence). The CDR3 nucleotides are TGTGCCAGCAGCCAACATTTCACAGGGGTAGGAACTGAAGCTTTCTTT. This translates into CASSQHFTGVGTEAFF.

V gene TRBV19 combines with J gene TRBJ1-1, with D possibly TRBD1 on 5 matching bases. The CDR3 covers 13 residues. V dropped 7 bases and J dropped 1 base, with 10 bases sitting between them. From germline, CDR1 is LNHDA and CDR2 SQIVND (reference sequence). CDR3: CASISTGNTEAFF. The CDR3 nucleotides are TGTGCCAGTATCAGTACAGGGAACACTGAAGCTTTCTTT.

The V gene is TRBV4-1, the J gene TRBJ1-2; a weak D match, TRBD1 (5 bases). The germline V and J ends were trimmed by 4 bases and 4 bases, with 13 bases remaining between them. Germline V gene lookup returns CDR1 MGHRA and CDR2 YSYEKL. The CDR3 loop spans 14 amino acids. The DNA of the CDR3 is TGCGCCAGCAGCCCCGAGGGGAGGGTCTATGGCTACACCTTC. This encodes CASSPEGRVYGYTF.

In its sample, this clone was seen once. The chain is built from TRBV2 and TRBJ2-5; tentative D call: TRBD1 (6 bases). This CDR3 comprises 15 residues. Germline CDR1 SNHLY, CDR2 FYNNEI. V was cut by 0 bases and J by 2 bases, with 10 bases left in between. CDR3 DNA sequence: TGTGCCAGCAGTGAAGCCGGGACACAACAAGAGACCCAGTACTTC. Amino acids: CASSEAGTQQETQYF.

CDR3 in DNA: TGCGCCAGCAGCCACCCCGGACAGGGGTGGCGGGAGCTGTTTTTT. It yields the protein CASSHPGQGWRELFF. The V and J genes are TRBV4-1 and TRBJ2-2; 9 nucleotides agree with TRBD1. Germline V lookup: CDR1 MGHRA, CDR2 YSYEKL. The CDR3 totals 15 residues. V gave up 3 bases and J gave up 9 bases; unmatched junction bases: 8.

The V and J genes are TRBV13 and TRBJ1-1; perhaps TRBD1 as D (6 bases). The V and J ends lost 6 bases and 5 bases respectively, with 13 bases between them. Looked up from germline, CDR1 is PRHDT and CDR2 is FYEKMQ (reference sequence). This CDR3 region has 13 residues. The CDR3 is CASRSRGLTEAFF. CDR3 DNA: TGTGCCAGCAGGTCCAGGGGCCTGACTGAAGCTTTCTTT.

V usage is TRBV29-1 and J usage is TRBJ1-6, with 10 positions matching TRBD1. There are 14 residues in the CDR3. The V and J ends lost 6 bases and 7 bases, in that order; junction bases with no gene match: 6. The germline V gene encodes CDR1 SQVTM and CDR2 ANQGSEA. The CDR3, as DNA: TGCAGCGTGGGGACAGGGGCCCCCAATTCACCCCTCCACTTT. Translating gives CSVGTGAPNSPLHF.

This chain joins TRBV3-1 (or the pseudogene TRBV3-2) and TRBJ2-3, with TRBD2 as a possible D gene (6 bases). The V end was cut by 4 bases, the J end by 1 base, with 9 bases between. Germline V gene sequence: CDR1 LGHDT, CDR2 YNNKEL (reference sequence). The CDR3 is 14 residues long. CDR3 nucleotides: TGTGCCAGCAGCCTAGCGGTTGGCACAGATACGCAGTATTTT. It yields the protein CASSLAVGTDTQYF.

The CDR3 sequence is CASSLWDRGLMNTEAFF. CDR3 in DNA: TGCGCCAGCAGCCTATGGGACAGGGGCCTCATGAACACTGAAGCTTTCTTT. V gene TRBV4-1 combines with J gene TRBJ1-1, with 10 bases identical to TRBD1. Germline V gene data show CDR1 as MGHRA and CDR2 as YSYEKL. CDR3 size: 17 residues. Trimming took 4 bases from V and 0 from J; bases not matched to a gene: 8.

The chain joins TRBV3-1 (or the pseudogene TRBV3-2) to TRBJ1-1; D perhaps matches TRBD1 (6 bases). Trimming pared 4 bases from V and 3 bases from J, leaving 18 bases between. Germline CDR1 is LGHDT and CDR2 is YNNKEL (reference sequence). There are 16 residues in the CDR3. The CDR3 spells CASSLIRGSGDTEAFF. In nucleotides, the CDR3 is TGTGCCAGCAGCCTTATACGGGGCTCAGGGGACACTGAAGCTTTCTTT.

The rearrangement links TRBV19 to TRBJ2-2, with D hard to call. Trimming took off 6 bases at V and 0 bases at J, with 11 bases between the two ends. The CDR3 consists of 15 residues. Germline V gene sequence: CDR1 LNHDA, CDR2 SQIVND (reference sequence). The CDR3 spells CASRLRLTNTGELFF. CDR3 coding DNA: TGTGCCAGTAGATTGCGACTGACGAACACCGGGGAGCTGTTTTTT. Supplemented by reference TRBV19 and TRBJ2-2, the full variable domain reads DGGITQSPKYLFRKEGQNVTLSCEQNLNHDAMYWYRQDPGQGLRLIYYSQIVNDFQKGDIAEGYSVSREKKESFPLTVTSAQKNPTAFYLCASRLRLTNTGELFFGEGSRLTVL.

This clone appeared a few times. The rearrangement links TRBV6-5 to TRBJ2-1, with 12 bases identical to TRBD2. Germline trimming cut 5 bases from V and 6 bases from J; bases unmatched to any gene: 5. This CDR3 comprises 15 residues. Germline CDR1 and CDR2: MNHEY and SVGAGI. CDR3 sequence reads: CASSTTSGGGNEQFF. In DNA form, the CDR3 reads TGTGCCAGCAGTACGACTAGCGGGGGAGGCAATGAGCAGTTCTTC.

The chain couples TRBV11-2 to TRBJ2-7, with TRBD2 as a possible D gene (5 bases). V shed 5 bases and J shed 4 bases, with 15 bases lying between them. The germline V gene encodes CDR1 SGHAT and CDR2 FQNNGV. This CDR3 contains 14 residues. CDR3 in DNA: TGTGCCAGCAGCCTTTACCCTAGCCGGTACGAGCAGTACTTC. Protein product: CASSLYPSRYEQYF. Full variable domain (remainder filled in from reference TRBV11-2 and TRBJ2-7): EAGVAQSPRYKIIEKRQSVAFWCNPISGHATLYWYQQILGQGPKLLIQFQNNGVVDDSQLPKDRFSAERLKGVDSTLKIQPAKLEDSAVYLCASSLYPSRYEQYFGPGTRLTVT.

The V gene is TRBV10-3, the J gene TRBJ1-4; perhaps TRBD1 as D (6 bases). Germline V lookup: CDR1 ENHRY, CDR2 SYGVKD. Deletions cut 7 bases from V and 6 bases from J, with 12 bases between. The CDR3 is made up of 13 amino acids. The CDR3 sequence: CAINGGRDEKLFF. CDR3 nucleotides: TGTGCCATCAACGGGGGGCGCGATGAAAAACTGTTTTTT.

The chain joins TRBV18 to TRBJ1-6; D not resolved. The CDR3 spans 15 residues. The ends were cut back, 3 bases at V and 7 bases at J, with 13 bases in the middle. Germline V gene lookup returns CDR1 KGHSH and CDR2 LQKENI. CDR3: CASSPSQQVNSPLHF. As DNA, the CDR3 is TGTGCCAGCTCACCTTCACAGCAGGTGAATTCACCCCTCCACTTT.

The chain joins TRBV3-1 (or the pseudogene TRBV3-2) to TRBJ1-5; no definite D call. Per germline, CDR1 LGHDT and CDR2 YNNKEL (reference sequence). Deletions cut 1 base from V and 6 bases from J, with 10 bases between. The CDR3 runs to 14 residues. The CDR3 protein is CASSQAGSSQPQHF. As DNA, the CDR3 is TGTGCCAGCAGCCAAGCGGGATCCAGTCAGCCCCAGCATTTT.

This clone came up once. J is TRBJ1-1 and V is TRBV19; 7 positions match TRBD1. The CDR3 covers 13 residues. V dropped 7 bases and J dropped 5; count of bases not matched to a gene: 7. Per the germline V gene, CDR1 is LNHDA and CDR2 is SQIVND (reference sequence). This CDR3 is CASTRQGRTEAFF. The DNA of the CDR3 is TGTGCCAGTACCCGACAGGGTCGAACTGAAGCTTTCTTT. Drawing the rest from reference TRBV19 and TRBJ1-1, the complete variable domain is DGGITQSPKYLFRKEGQNVTLSCEQNLNHDAMYWYRQDPGQGLRLIYYSQIVNDFQKGDIAEGYSVSREKKESFPLTVTSAQKNPTAFYLCASTRQGRTEAFFGQGTRLTVV.

V gene TRBV5-1 combines with J gene TRBJ1-2; no definite D call. Germline CDR1 and CDR2: SGHRS and YFSETQ. The CDR3 is 13 residues long. Trimming removed 0 bases at V and 8 bases at J, with 11 bases between. CDR3 region: CASSLGSGLGYTF. CDR3 coding DNA: TGCGCCAGCAGCTTGGGTTCAGGTCTAGGCTACACCTTC.

J is TRBJ1-1 and V is TRBV5-1; D perhaps matches TRBD1 (6 bases). CDR1 and CDR2 (germline): SGHRS, YFSETQ. The V and J ends lost 5 bases and 11 bases respectively, with 13 bases between them. The CDR3 is made up of 11 amino acids. This CDR3 reads CASSKGVGAFF. The CDR3 nucleotides are TGCGCCAGCAGTAAGGGGGTAGGGGCTTTCTTT.

J is TRBJ1-2 and V is TRBV6-5; 7 bases line up with TRBD1. V lost 5 bases to trimming and J lost 8 bases; unmatched junction nucleotides: 8. The germline V gene encodes CDR1 MNHEY and CDR2 SVGAGI. The CDR3 has 13 amino acids. Written as DNA, the CDR3 is TGTGCCAGCAGTCCACTTAGACAGGGAGGCTACACCTTC. Translation gives CASSPLRQGGYTF.

This chain uses TRBV21-1 with TRBJ1-1; the table's D call, TRBD1, has no DNA check behind it. TRBV21-1 is a pseudogene. The CDR3 spans 15 residues. The DNA for the CDR3 is TGTGCCAGCGGGACCCGGGGACAGCGTAACACTGAAGCTTTCTTT. Translated, it gives CASGTRGQRNTEAFF.